Below are 23 T cell receptor beta chains sequenced from a single sample in a study of T cell repertoires in cytomegalovirus infection. MiXCR, run by TCRdb on the reads, gives a single entry per CDR3 protein. There are some 250,000 distinct CDR3 sequences in the sample; 9.1% occur only once, and around 16% lies in the top ten. Sequencing was done on a sample of PBMCs. The receptors stem from a human donor in good health (CMV status not recorded). Some clones in this sample may be carry-over from other donors' samples.

Many counts were recorded for this clonotype. V gene TRBV7-6 combines with J gene TRBJ2-3; TRBD2 agrees at 10 bases. Germline V gene sequence: CDR1 SGHVS, CDR2 FNYEAQ. The CDR3 totals 20 residues. J lost 0 bases, V lost 5 bases, and 17 bases had no gene match. The DNA for the CDR3 is TGTGCCAGCAGCCTACAACCGGCAGCGGGGGGGCGCCCTAGCACAGATACGCAGTATTTT. Translation: CASSLQPAAGGRPSTDTQYF.

This clonotype has a count of ten or more. The chain is built from TRBV7-2 and TRBJ1-2; 9 bases are shared with TRBD1. The CDR3 length is 16 residues. Trimming at V came to 0 bases and at J to 4 bases, leaving 6 bases not matched to a gene. Germline loops: CDR1 SGHTA, CDR2 FQGNSA. The CDR3 is CASSLASRTGAYGYTF. DNA of the CDR3: TGTGCCAGCAGCTTAGCTTCTCGGACAGGGGCCTATGGCTACACCTTC.

This clonotype was recorded at least ten times. This chain links TRBV7-9 with TRBJ1-1; perhaps TRBD1 as D (5 bases). Trimming left V 3 bases short and J 6 bases short, with 14 bases between. Germline V gene data show CDR1 as SEHNR and CDR2 as FQNEAQ (reference sequence). The CDR3 extends over 14 amino acids. CDR3 DNA: TGTGCCAGCAGCTTTTCATCAGGGTCGGCTGAAGCTTTCTTT. The encoded protein is CASSFSSGSAEAFF.

The sample holds many counts of this clonotype. The rearrangement uses TRBV7-2 and TRBJ2-7; a possible D gene is TRBD1 (6 bases). V was trimmed by 5 bases and J by 4 bases, leaving 12 bases between them. This CDR3 has 13 residues. Germline V gene lookup returns CDR1 SGHTA and CDR2 FQGNSA. This CDR3 is CASSARGIYEQYF. The CDR3 DNA reads as TGTGCCAGCAGCGCGAGGGGGATTTACGAGCAGTACTTC.

This clonotype was picked up many times. The V and J genes are TRBV7-9 and TRBJ1-2; D is unresolved. This CDR3 is 15 amino acids long. Germline CDR1 is SEHNR and CDR2 is FQNEAQ (reference sequence). V lost 2 bases to trimming and J lost 7 bases, with 17 bases between them. In nucleotides, the CDR3 is TGTGCCAGCAGCTTACCCCTCCGGGCTAACCCTGGCTACACCTTC. Its protein is CASSLPLRANPGYTF.

V and J are TRBV19 and TRBJ2-2; no firm D call. The CDR3 totals 14 residues. V lost 3 bases and J lost 4, with 9 bases in between. Germline CDR1 reads LNHDA; CDR2 reads SQIVND (reference sequence). CDR3 in DNA: TGTGCCAGTAGTATCCTCTCCACCACCGGGGAGCTGTTTTTT. It encodes CASSILSTTGELFF.

The sample holds many counts of this clonotype. V is TRBV7-2 and J is TRBJ2-3; 8 bases fit TRBD2. Germline assignment: CDR1 SGHTA and CDR2 FQGNSA. J lost 1 base, V lost 4 bases, and 7 bases had no gene match. The CDR3 sequence is 16 residues long. Here the CDR3 reads CASSSSSGFGTDTQYF. CDR3 in DNA: TGTGCCAGCAGCTCTTCTAGCGGGTTCGGCACAGATACGCAGTATTTT. The variable domain in full, with the rest retrieved from reference TRBV7-2 and TRBJ2-3, is GAGVSQSPSNKVTEKGKDVELRCDPISGHTALYWYRQSLGQGLEFLIYFQGNSAPDKSGLPSDRFSAERTGGSVSTLTIQRTQQEDSAVYLCASSSSSGFGTDTQYFGPGTRLTVL.

This sequence joins TRBV28 and TRBJ2-1; TRBD2 is a possible D gene (6 bases). This CDR3 region has 15 residues. CDR1 MDHEN and CDR2 SYDVKM come from the germline V gene. Trimming pared 1 base from V and 8 bases from J, leaving 15 bases between. CDR3 loop: CASSLYGGALYEQFF. The DNA for the CDR3 is TGTGCCAGCAGTTTATATGGAGGGGCCCTCTATGAGCAGTTCTTC.

This clonotype occurred a few times. The genes are TRBV6-2 or TRBV6-3 and TRBJ2-1; the match to TRBD1 covers 12 bases. CDR1 is MNHEY and CDR2 is SVGEGT in the germline V gene. The CDR3 is 16 residues long. V dropped 4 bases and J dropped 7; count of bases not matched to a gene: 8. The CDR3 reads CASSSPGTGGVNEQFF. The CDR3 DNA reads as TGTGCCAGCAGTTCTCCGGGGACAGGGGGCGTTAATGAGCAGTTCTTC.

There are a few counts of this clonotype. V is TRBV12-5 and J is TRBJ2-1; D remains ambiguous. The V end was cut by 0 bases, the J end by 5 bases, with 2 bases between. Per the germline V gene, CDR1 is LGHNT and CDR2 is FRNRAP. The CDR3 length is 12 residues. CDR3 coding DNA: TGTGCTAGTGGTTTGGTAGACAATGAGCAGTTCTTC. Translation: CASGLVDNEQFF.

This clonotype was picked up many times. This rearrangement joins TRBV7-2 to TRBJ2-3; D tentatively fits TRBD1 or TRBD2 (5 bases each). V was clipped by 11 bases and J by 1 base, with 13 bases between them. Germline V gene data show CDR1 as SGHTA and CDR2 as FQGNSA. The CDR3 has 13 amino acids. The CDR3 DNA sequence: TGTGCCGTCCGGGACCACCGCACAGATACGCAGTATTTT. This encodes CAVRDHRTDTQYF.

This clonotype was counted ten times or more. The chain links TRBV7-2 to TRBJ1-3; D unresolved. CDR1 and CDR2 from the germline V gene are SGHTA and FQGNSA. CDR3 length: 15 amino acids. The V gene lost 3 bases and the J gene lost 0 bases, with 9 bases spanning the gap. The CDR3 protein is CASSFGRTSGNTIYF. The CDR3, as DNA: TGTGCCAGCAGCTTTGGACGGACCTCTGGAAACACCATATATTTT.

This clonotype was detected ten times or more. The chain recombines TRBV11-3 with TRBJ2-1; the D gene could be TRBD1 or TRBD2 (5 bases each). Germline CDR1 is SGHNT and CDR2 is YENEEA. The CDR3 extends over 13 amino acids. Trimming took 5 bases from V and 4 from J, leaving 9 bases between them. This CDR3 is CASSQGEYNEQFF. Here the CDR3 DNA reads TGTGCCAGCAGCCAGGGAGAGTACAATGAGCAGTTCTTC. The entire variable domain, with the rest obtained from reference TRBV11-3 and TRBJ2-1, is as follows: EAGVVQSPRYKIIEKKQPVAFWCNPISGHNTLYWYLQNLGQGPELLIRYENEEAVDDSQLPKDRFSAERLKGVDSTLKIQPAELGDSAVYLCASSQGEYNEQFFGPGTRLTVL.

There are many counts of this clonotype. The chain recombines TRBV12-3 or TRBV12-4 with TRBJ1-5; D not certain. The CDR3 has 14 residues. V lost 2 bases and J 4 bases, leaving 9 bases between the germline ends. The CDR3 DNA is TGTGCCAGCAGTTTAAAACAGAGAAATCAGCCCCAGCATTTT. Its translation is CASSLKQRNQPQHF.

This clonotype showed up many times. V gene TRBV20-1 combines with J gene TRBJ2-7; TRBD2 agrees at 10 bases. V was pared by 3 bases and J by 3 bases, with 5 bases of the junction left unmatched. CDR1 and CDR2 (germline): DFQATT, SNEGSKA (reference sequence). This CDR3 is 14 amino acids long. Here the CDR3 DNA reads TGCAGTGCTAGTTTGTCTAGCGGGAGCTACGAGCAGTACTTC. Protein sequence: CSASLSSGSYEQYF.

This clonotype has ten or more counts. The chain combines TRBV7-9 with TRBJ2-2; TRBD2 matches 8 bases. The CDR3 extends over 14 amino acids. The V and J ends lost 6 bases and 4 bases, in that order; junction bases with no gene match: 4. In germline, CDR1 is SEHNR, CDR2 FQNEAQ (reference sequence). Here the CDR3 DNA reads TGTGCCAGCAGATTTAGCGGGGCCACCGGGGAGCTGTTTTTT. Protein product: CASRFSGATGELFF.

This CDR3 reads CASSLDNSGNTIYF. As DNA, the CDR3 is TGTGCCAGCAGTTTAGACAATTCTGGAAACACCATATATTTT. This rearrangement joins TRBV28 to TRBJ1-3; D gene uncertain. CDR3 size: 14 residues. Trimming shortened V by 2 bases and J by 1 base, and 6 bases separated the two germline ends. Per germline, CDR1 MDHEN and CDR2 SYDVKM.

This clonotype was observed many times. This chain connects TRBV7-2 to TRBJ1-4, with 11 bases that match TRBD1. Germline CDR1 reads SGHTA; CDR2 reads FQGNSA. There are 16 residues in the CDR3. The V gene end was trimmed by 4 bases and the J gene end by 7 bases; junction bases not matched to a gene: 8. DNA for the CDR3: TGTGCCAGCAGCTCCTCCTCCGGGACAGGGGGTGAAAAACTGTTTTTT. It codes for CASSSSSGTGGEKLFF.

The table lists this clonotype with many counts. The V and J genes are TRBV19 and TRBJ2-4; 7 bases are a match to TRBD1. The ends lost 5 bases at V and 4 bases at J; junction bases unmatched: 17. The CDR3 totals 18 residues. CDR1 is LNHDA, CDR2 SQIVND, per germline (reference sequence). CDR3 in DNA: TGTGCCAGTAGTCCCCGGCAACGACAGGGACGATCGAAAAACATTCAGTACTTC. The encoded protein is CASSPRQRQGRSKNIQYF.

The chain links TRBV6-2 or TRBV6-3 to TRBJ2-2; no definite D call. V was shortened by 2 bases and J by 4 bases, with 8 bases between the two germline ends. Per the germline V gene, CDR1 is MNHEY and CDR2 is SVGEGT. This CDR3 has 14 amino acids. The CDR3 spells CASSYDGITGELFF. Here the CDR3 DNA reads TGTGCCAGCAGTTACGACGGAATCACCGGGGAGCTGTTTTTT.

This clonotype was counted ten times or more. V gene TRBV7-3 combines with J gene TRBJ2-2; D may be TRBD1 (5 bases). The germline V gene has CDR1 SGHTA and CDR2 FQGTGA. The V end was cut by 5 bases, the J end by 2 bases, with 12 bases between. The CDR3 consists of 15 residues. The CDR3 nucleotides are TGTGCCAGCAGCCAAAACAGGCAAAACACCGGGGAGCTGTTTTTT. It encodes CASSQNRQNTGELFF.

This clonotype appeared many times. The rearrangement joins TRBV24-1 to TRBJ2-4, with 16 bases that match TRBD2. V shed 7 bases and J 2 bases; nucleotides not matched to a gene: 13. The CDR3 totals 20 residues. CDR1 and CDR2 (germline): KGHDR, SFDVKD. In DNA form, the CDR3 reads TGTGCCACCAGCAGGAGGGGGACTAGCGGGGGGGCAGGGTCCAAAAACATTCAGTACTTC. Translating it yields CATSRRGTSGGAGSKNIQYF.

At least ten counts were recorded for this clonotype. The chain is built from TRBV6-5 and TRBJ1-1; TRBD1 might be the D (5 bases). Trimming removed 6 bases from V and 2 bases from J, with 13 bases in between. CDR3 length: 14 amino acids. Per germline, CDR1 MNHEY and CDR2 SVGAGI. The CDR3 DNA reads as TGTGCCAGCAGGCGAATAACAGGAAACACTGAAGCTTTCTTT. Encoded protein: CASRRITGNTEAFF.